This TCR beta chain comes out of a study of cytomegalovirus exposure and HLA in healthy donors. Germline V CDR1 and CDR2: DFQATT, SNEGSKA (reference sequence). V lost 5 bases and J 9 bases, leaving 11 bases between the germline ends. The length of the CDR3 is 11 residues. For this clone: Its antigen is not identified.

General study findings and limits: Researchers reported that a few CMV-associated chains were confirmed in vitro as CMV antigen-specific. The study put 150 or so TCR beta chains on its list as cytomegalovirus-associated. DRB1 showed the most TCR associations and HLA-C the fewest in a later analysis, as rates varied by HLA locus.

The PCR employed 60 Vbeta primers together with 13 Jbeta primers. Original data processing: Among the unique TCR beta chains that a later analysis counted, 80 million to 100 million in all, roughly 9.9 million were shared. The data were produced by immunoSEQ multiplex PCR, yet TCRdb's version contains in-frame clones alone and is incomplete. V, J and clone size are taken as reported in that table, and D and trimming were inferred from the DNA itself. The profile shows 150,000 to 200,000 clones, roughly 78% of them singletons. The TCR was taken from a woman aged 25 to 39 in good health and CMV-seropositive. Sequences were obtained from PBMCs. The V and J genes are TRBV20-1 and TRBJ2-1; D may be TRBD2 (6 bases). The CDR3 DNA follows: TGCAGTGCTCCCTTAGCGGCTGAGCAGTTCTTC. The encoded protein is CSAPLAAEQFF.